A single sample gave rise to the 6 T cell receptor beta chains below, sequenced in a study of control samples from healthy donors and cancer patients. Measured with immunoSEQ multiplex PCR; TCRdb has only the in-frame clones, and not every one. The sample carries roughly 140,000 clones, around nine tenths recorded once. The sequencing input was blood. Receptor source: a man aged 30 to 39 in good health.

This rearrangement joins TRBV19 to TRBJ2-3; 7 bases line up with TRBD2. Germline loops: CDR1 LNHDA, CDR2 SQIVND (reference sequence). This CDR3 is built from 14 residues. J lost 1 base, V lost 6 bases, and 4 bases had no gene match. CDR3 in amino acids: CASRSRGGTDTQYF. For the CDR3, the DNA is TGTGCCAGTAGGTCCCGGGGGGGCACAGATACGCAGTATTTT.

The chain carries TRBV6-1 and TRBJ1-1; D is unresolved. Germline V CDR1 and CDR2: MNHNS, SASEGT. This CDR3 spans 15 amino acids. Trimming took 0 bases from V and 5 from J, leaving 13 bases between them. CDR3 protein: CASSEARARGTEAFF. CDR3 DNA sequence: TGTGCCAGCAGTGAAGCACGGGCCCGGGGAACTGAAGCTTTCTTT.

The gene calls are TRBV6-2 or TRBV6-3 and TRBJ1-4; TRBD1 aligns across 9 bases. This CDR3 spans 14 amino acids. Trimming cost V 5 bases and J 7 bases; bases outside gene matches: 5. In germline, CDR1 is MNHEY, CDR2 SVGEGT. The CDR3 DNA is TGTGCCAGCAGTGGGGACAGGGCAGGTGAAAAACTGTTTTTT. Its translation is CASSGDRAGEKLFF.

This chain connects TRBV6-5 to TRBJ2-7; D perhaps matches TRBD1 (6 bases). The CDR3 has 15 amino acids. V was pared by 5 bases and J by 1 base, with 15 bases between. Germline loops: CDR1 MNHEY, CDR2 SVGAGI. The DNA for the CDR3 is TGTGCCAGCAGTACTCCCCGGGACATTTCCTACGAGCAGTACTTC. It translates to CASSTPRDISYEQYF.

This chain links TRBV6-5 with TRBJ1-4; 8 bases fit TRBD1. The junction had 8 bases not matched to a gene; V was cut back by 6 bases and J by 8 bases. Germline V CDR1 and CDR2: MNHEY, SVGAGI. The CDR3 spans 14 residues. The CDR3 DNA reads TGTGCCAGCAGCACTGGACAGGGCCAAGAAAAACTGTTTTTT. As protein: CASSTGQGQEKLFF.

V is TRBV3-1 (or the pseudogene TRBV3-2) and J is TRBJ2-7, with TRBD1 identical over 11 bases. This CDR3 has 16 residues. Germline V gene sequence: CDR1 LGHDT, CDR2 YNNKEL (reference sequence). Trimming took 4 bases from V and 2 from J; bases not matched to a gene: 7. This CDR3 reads CASSPGWDRGAYEQYF. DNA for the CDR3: TGTGCCAGCAGCCCAGGTTGGGACAGGGGGGCCTACGAGCAGTACTTC.